These 10 T cell receptor beta chains originate from one sample sequenced in a study of human T cells and chemical hapten exposure. TCRdb reprocessed the RACE reads with MiXCR, giving one entry per CDR3 protein. The data contain about 120,000 distinct CDR3 sequences, about 13% of them singletons. Time point defined: pre-sensitization, week 0. The treatment was: therapeutic diphenylcyclopropenone sensitization with weekly scalp DPC. The source material was whole blood, sampled in connection with sensitization to the hapten diphenylcyclopropenone (DPC). The receptor set was obtained from a woman younger than 35 with alopecia areata. Some clones in this sample may be carry-over from other donors' samples.

The genes are TRBV27 and TRBJ2-2; 10 bases fit TRBD1. The ends lost 4 bases at V and 4 bases at J; junction bases unmatched: 0. Germline V gives CDR1 MNHEY, CDR2 SMNVEV (reference sequence). The CDR3 is 14 amino acids. CDR3 loop: CASSWDRGTGELFF. The CDR3 nucleotides read TGTGCCAGCAGTTGGGACAGGGGCACCGGGGAGCTGTTTTTT.

The chain joins TRBV20-1 to TRBJ2-7, with TRBD2 as a possible D gene (5 bases). This CDR3 has 14 residues. Germline-derived CDR1 and CDR2 are DFQATT and SNEGSKA (reference sequence). The V end was cut by 0 bases, the J end by 9 bases, with 18 bases between. The CDR3 region is CSAREIAGRGGQYF. CDR3 DNA sequence: TGCAGTGCTAGAGAAATTGCGGGCCGAGGCGGGCAGTACTTC.

The rearrangement uses TRBV7-6 and TRBJ2-2; TRBD1 agrees at 9 bases. V lost 4 bases and J lost 5; bases outside the gene matches: 5. CDR1 SGHVS and CDR2 FNYEAQ come from the germline V gene. The CDR3 is 15 amino acids. CDR3 nucleotides: TGTGCCAGCAGCTCTACAGGGGGCTTAACCGGGGAGCTGTTTTTT. Translating gives CASSSTGGLTGELFF.

The J gene is TRBJ2-5, the V gene TRBV20-1; tentative D call: TRBD2 (5 bases). CDR1 is DFQATT and CDR2 is SNEGSKA in the germline V gene (reference sequence). The V end was cut by 3 bases, the J end by 1 base, with 6 bases between. The CDR3 spans 12 residues. CDR3 loop: CSARGAQETQYF. DNA of the CDR3: TGCAGTGCTAGGGGAGCCCAAGAGACCCAGTACTTC.

This clonotype has only a few counts. The chain links TRBV20-1 to TRBJ2-1; D possibly matches TRBD1 or TRBD2 (6 bases each). Germline V gene lookup returns CDR1 DFQATT and CDR2 SNEGSKA (reference sequence). This CDR3 spans 13 amino acids. V was clipped by 8 bases and J by 0 bases, with 11 bases between them. As DNA, the CDR3 is TGCAGTTCCTCGGGGGCCTCCTACAATGAGCAGTTCTTC. It specifies CSSSGASYNEQFF.

This clonotype was detected ten times or more. This chain connects TRBV6-2 or TRBV6-3 to TRBJ2-3; D is perhaps TRBD1 or TRBD2 (5 bases each). V was shortened by 0 bases and J by 2 bases, with 12 bases between the two germline ends. The CDR3 loop spans 16 amino acids. Germline V gene lookup returns CDR1 MNHEY and CDR2 SVGEGT. The CDR3 spells CASSYSAGTPTDTQYF. CDR3 sequence (DNA): TGTGCCAGCAGTTACTCGGCAGGGACCCCCACAGATACGCAGTATTTT.

This clonotype has a handful of counts. This chain connects TRBV11-3 to TRBJ2-1; a weak D match, TRBD2 (6 bases). Germline assignment: CDR1 SGHNT and CDR2 YENEEA. This CDR3 contains 15 residues. Deletions cut 4 bases from V and 8 bases from J, with 18 bases between. The CDR3 DNA sequence: TGTGCCAGCAGCTACGGCCCCAAAGCGGGCTATGAGCAGTTCTTC. Translation gives CASSYGPKAGYEQFF.

This clonotype was picked up a small number of times. The chain joins TRBV6-1 to TRBJ2-4; possible D gene TRBD1, 6 bases. CDR3 length: 16 residues. With 4 bases removed from V and 0 bases from J, the gap between germline ends came to 13 bases. The germline CDR1 and CDR2 sequences are MNHNS and SASEGT. CDR3 DNA: TGTGCCAGCAGTGTAGGGGACATCTTAGCCAAAAACATTCAGTACTTC. It specifies CASSVGDILAKNIQYF.

This clonotype was recorded a few times. This chain joins TRBV12-3 or TRBV12-4 and TRBJ2-5; the match to TRBD1 covers 10 bases. The CDR3 covers 17 residues. V trimming: 3 bases; J trimming: 4 bases; junction bases outside the gene matches: 11. The CDR3 here is CASSFGIRQGAGETQYF. CDR3 DNA sequence: TGTGCCAGCAGTTTTGGTATCCGACAGGGGGCTGGAGAGACCCAGTACTTC.

This clonotype was counted once. The V and J genes are TRBV7-3 and TRBJ1-1; TRBD1 aligns across 8 bases. In germline, CDR1 is SGHTA, CDR2 FQGTGA. J was trimmed by 4 bases and V by 3 bases; bases with no gene match: 16. This CDR3 is 18 amino acids long. DNA for the CDR3: TGTGCCAGCAGCTTCCTGCCCGGGACAGGTAGATCAGGCACTGAAGCTTTCTTT. Amino acid sequence: CASSFLPGTGRSGTEAFF. Complete variable domain (other parts from reference TRBV7-3 and TRBJ1-1): GAGVSQTPSNKVTEKGKYVELRCDPISGHTALYWYRQSLGQGPEFLIYFQGTGAADDSGLPNDRFFAVRPEGSVSTLKIQRTERGDSAVYLCASSFLPGTGRSGTEAFFGQGTRLTVV.